These T cell receptor beta chains were read from a single sample in a study of cytomegalovirus exposure and HLA in healthy donors. Data came from immunoSEQ multiplex PCR; TCRdb stores just in-frame clones and leaves some out. The sample includes 150,000 to 200,000 clones, over 65% of them seen just once. The sample taken for sequencing was PBMCs. These receptors came from a female donor in good health and CMV-seronegative. The CDR3 runs from the conserved cysteine through the conserved F or W. The D gene is left open where the match is weak. The listing skips clone size in some rows; elsewhere it reads once, few, many or a size class.

TRBV6-5	NA	NA	TRBJ1-4	CASSGGDTLREKLFF	TGTGCCAGCAGTGGGGGGGACACCTTAAGGGAAAAACTGTTTTTT
TRBV7-9	NA	NA	TRBJ2-7	CASSVNYEQYF	TGTGCCAGCAGCGTCAACTACGAGCAGTACTTC
TRBV4-2	few	TRBD1	TRBJ2-5	CASSQGDKGAQETQYF	TGTGCCAGCAGCCAAGGGGATAAGGGGGCCCAAGAGACCCAGTACTTC
TRBV4-1	NA	NA	TRBJ1-4	CASSQVLEGTFNEKLFF	TGCGCCAGCAGCCAAGTGTTAGAGGGGACATTTAATGAAAAACTGTTTTTT
TRBV11-2	NA	NA	TRBJ1-6	CASSWADYNSPLHF	TGTGCCAGCAGCTGGGCCGACTATAATTCACCCCTCCACTTT
TRBV23-1	NA	TRBD2	TRBJ2-2	CASSQLVLAGGIKDTGELFF	TGCGCCAGCAGTCAATTGGTCCTAGCGGGAGGGATTAAAGACACCGGGGAGCTGTTTTTT
TRBV19	NA	TRBD2	TRBJ2-1	CASTPGLAGGAQQFF	TGTGCCAGTACCCCGGGACTAGCGGGGGGGGCGCAGCAGTTCTTC
TRBV5-6	NA	NA	TRBJ2-1	CASRKAWRGGNEQFF	TGTGCCAGCAGGAAAGCTTGGCGGGGCGGTAATGAGCAGTTCTTC
TRBV29-1	NA	TRBD2	TRBJ2-1	CSVGRGSYNEQFF	TGCAGCGTTGGACGCGGGAGCTACAATGAGCAGTTCTTC
TRBV6-6	NA	TRBD2	TRBJ2-1	CASSFNRLAKYNEQFF	TGTGCCAGCAGTTTTAACCGACTAGCGAAATACAATGAGCAGTTCTTC
TRBV7-8	NA	NA	TRBJ1-4	CASSLGTSAANEKLFF	TGTGCCAGCAGCTTAGGGACTAGTGCGGCTAATGAAAAACTGTTTTTT
TRBV27	NA	TRBD1	TRBJ1-1	CASRGTGRATEAFF	TGTGCCAGCAGGGGGACAGGGAGAGCCACTGAAGCTTTCTTT
TRBV27	NA	NA	TRBJ2-1	CASSLGGPLYNEQFF	TGTGCCAGCAGTTTGGGGGGACCCCTCTACAATGAGCAGTTCTTC
TRBV28	few	TRBD1	TRBJ1-3	CASSLRRGLGGNTIYF	TGTGCCAGCAGTTTACGTAGGGGGCTGGGGGGAAACACCATATATTTT
TRBV5-5	NA	TRBD2	TRBJ2-3	CASSLPVSGGRDTQYF	TGTGCCAGCAGCTTGCCCGTGAGCGGGGGCAGAGATACGCAGTATTTT
TRBV7-9	NA	NA	TRBJ2-2	CASSWTLTGELFF	TGTGCCAGCAGCTGGACTCTCACCGGGGAGCTGTTTTTT
TRBV7-9	NA	NA	TRBJ1-1	CASSSSRYTEAFF	TGTGCCAGCAGCTCGTCCCGTTACACTGAAGCTTTCTTT
TRBV18	NA	TRBD1	TRBJ1-1	CASSPRTGGNTEAFF	TGTGCCAGCTCACCCCGGACAGGGGGTAACACTGAAGCTTTCTTT
TRBV6-6	few	NA	TRBJ2-7	CASSYPGDEQYF	TGTGCCAGCAGTTACCCGGGTGACGAGCAGTACTTC
TRBV5-5	NA	NA	TRBJ2-7	CASSSADTYEQYF	TGTGCCAGCAGCTCCGCAGATACCTACGAGCAGTACTTC
TRBV7-8	few	NA	TRBJ2-1	CASSRSGWGEQFF	TGTGCCAGCAGCCGCTCGGGATGGGGTGAGCAGTTCTTC
TRBV4-2	NA	TRBD1	TRBJ2-6	CASSLRQGDSGANGLTF	TGTGCCAGCAGCCTAAGACAGGGGGACTCTGGGGCCAACGGCCTGACTTTC
TRBV7-9	NA	TRBD2	TRBJ2-7	CASSSNLLAGGHSYEQYF	TGTGCCAGCAGCTCCAATCTACTAGCGGGGGGACACTCCTACGAGCAGTACTTC
TRBV28	NA	TRBD2	TRBJ2-1	CASRPVGGRDYNEQFF	TGTGCCAGCAGACCGGTAGGCGGGAGGGATTACAATGAGCAGTTCTTC
TRBV29-1	few	NA	TRBJ2-3	CSVDGSTDTQYF	TGCAGCGTTGACGGTAGCACAGATACGCAGTATTTT
TRBV5-4	NA	NA	TRBJ2-7	CASSLGGLNTPYEQYF	TGTGCCAGCAGCTTGGGAGGGCTCAACACCCCCTACGAGCAGTACTTC
TRBV19	few	TRBD1	TRBJ1-2	CASSLGGRGYTF	TGTGCCAGTAGTTTAGGGGGCAGGGGCTACACCTTC
TRBV4-2	NA	TRBD1	TRBJ1-1	CASSQAGGRSNTEAFF	TGTGCCAGCAGCCAGGCAGGGGGCAGGTCGAACACTGAAGCTTTCTTT
TRBV6-1	NA	NA	TRBJ1-2	CASSESIGGYYGYTF	TGTGCCAGCAGTGAATCGATAGGGGGATACTATGGCTACACCTTC
TRBV21-1	NA	NA	TRBJ1-2	CASNQTTDRAENYGYTF	TGTGCCAGCAACCAAACTACCGACAGGGCGGAAAACTATGGCTACACCTTC
TRBV19	NA	NA	TRBJ2-2	CASSGRTKNTGELFF	TGTGCCAGTAGTGGGAGGACTAAGAACACCGGGGAGCTGTTTTTT
TRBV2	NA	NA	TRBJ2-7	CASSEQGRYEQYF	TGTGCCAGCAGTGAGCAGGGGCGTTACGAGCAGTACTTC
TRBV28	NA	TRBD2	TRBJ2-4	CASSSPRTSGIAKNIQYF	TGTGCCAGCAGTTCCCCCCGGACTAGCGGGATAGCCAAAAACATTCAGTACTTC
TRBV10-3	NA	NA	TRBJ2-7	CAISGGPPAYEQYF	TGTGCCATCAGTGGAGGTCCGCCAGCCTACGAGCAGTACTTC
TRBV6-6	few	NA	TRBJ2-3	CASSYLQTTTDTQYF	TGTGCCAGCAGTTACCTACAGACAACCACAGATACGCAGTATTTT
TRBV25-1	NA	NA	TRBJ2-7	CAINPRLAHTYEQYF	TGTGCCATCAACCCGCGGCTAGCGCATACCTACGAGCAGTACTTC
TRBV10-3	once	TRBD2	TRBJ2-5	CAISVSGETQYF	TGTGCCATCAGTGTTAGCGGGGAGACCCAGTACTTC
TRBV10-3	NA	NA	TRBJ1-1	CAISVDRPTEAFF	TGTGCCATCAGTGTTGACAGGCCCACTGAAGCTTTCTTT
TRBV2	NA	TRBD1	TRBJ2-7	CASSGTGQGFGEQYF	TGTGCCAGCAGCGGGACGGGACAGGGGTTTGGCGAGCAGTACTTC
TRBV18	NA	NA	TRBJ2-7	CASARGLGDEQYF	TGTGCCAGCGCGCGGGGGCTTGGCGACGAGCAGTACTTC
TRBV6-5	NA	TRBD2	TRBJ2-1	CASSSGSGGAYNEQFF	TGTGCCAGCAGTTCTGGGAGCGGGGGAGCCTACAATGAGCAGTTCTTC
TRBV6-5	once	TRBD1	TRBJ2-5	CASSSDRGLGKTQYF	TGTGCCAGCAGCTCGGACAGGGGGCTCGGAAAGACCCAGTACTTC
TRBV7-8	once	NA	TRBJ1-2	CASSLAENYGYTF	TGTGCCAGCAGCTTAGCAGAGAACTATGGCTACACCTTC
TRBV7-2	NA	TRBD2	TRBJ2-1	CASSPTSGGYNEQFF	TGTGCCAGCAGCCCCACTAGCGGGGGGTACAATGAGCAGTTCTTC
TRBV18	NA	TRBD1	TRBJ2-1	CASSPGQGAGEQFF	TGTGCCAGCTCACCCGGCCAGGGGGCTGGAGAGCAGTTCTTC
TRBV9	NA	TRBD2	TRBJ2-3	CASSVAGTSGGGTSDTQYF	TGTGCCAGCAGCGTAGCCGGGACTAGCGGGGGGGGGACCTCAGATACGCAGTATTTT
TRBV9	NA	NA	TRBJ2-7	CASSVGGREDEQYF	TGTGCCAGCAGCGTAGGAGGCAGGGAAGACGAGCAGTACTTC
TRBV7-9	NA	NA	TRBJ1-2	CASSLGGGEANYGYTF	TGTGCCAGCAGCTTAGGTGGAGGGGAAGCTAACTATGGCTACACCTTC
TRBV7-2	NA	NA	TRBJ2-5	CASSLWEQETQYF	TGTGCCAGCAGCTTATGGGAGCAGGAGACCCAGTACTTC
TRBV7-2	NA	NA	TRBJ2-5	CASSHQETQYF	TGTGCCAGCAGCCACCAAGAGACTCAGTACTTC
TRBV7-9	NA	TRBD2	TRBJ2-1	CASSQRHRLAGEGNNEQFF	TGTGCCAGCAGCCAGCGGCACCGACTAGCGGGAGAGGGCAACAATGAGCAGTTCTTC
TRBV7-9	few	NA	TRBJ2-4	CASSSMGDDKNIQYF	TGTGCCAGCAGCTCGATGGGCGACGACAAAAACATTCAGTACTTC
TRBV5-1	NA	NA	TRBJ2-5	CASSLGDSVGTQYF	TGCGCCAGCAGCTTGGGGGATAGCGTGGGGACCCAGTACTTC
TRBV18	few	NA	TRBJ2-3	CASSRTGLLTDTQYF	TGTGCCAGCTCCCGGACGGGATTACTCACAGATACGCAGTATTTT
TRBV9	NA	NA	TRBJ1-4	CASSVTGQNNEKLFF	TGTGCCAGCAGCGTAACGGGACAAAATAATGAAAAACTGTTTTTT
TRBV21-1	NA	NA	TRBJ2-7	CATRDCSSYEQYF	TGTGCCACTCGGGACTGCAGCTCCTACGAGCAGTACTTC